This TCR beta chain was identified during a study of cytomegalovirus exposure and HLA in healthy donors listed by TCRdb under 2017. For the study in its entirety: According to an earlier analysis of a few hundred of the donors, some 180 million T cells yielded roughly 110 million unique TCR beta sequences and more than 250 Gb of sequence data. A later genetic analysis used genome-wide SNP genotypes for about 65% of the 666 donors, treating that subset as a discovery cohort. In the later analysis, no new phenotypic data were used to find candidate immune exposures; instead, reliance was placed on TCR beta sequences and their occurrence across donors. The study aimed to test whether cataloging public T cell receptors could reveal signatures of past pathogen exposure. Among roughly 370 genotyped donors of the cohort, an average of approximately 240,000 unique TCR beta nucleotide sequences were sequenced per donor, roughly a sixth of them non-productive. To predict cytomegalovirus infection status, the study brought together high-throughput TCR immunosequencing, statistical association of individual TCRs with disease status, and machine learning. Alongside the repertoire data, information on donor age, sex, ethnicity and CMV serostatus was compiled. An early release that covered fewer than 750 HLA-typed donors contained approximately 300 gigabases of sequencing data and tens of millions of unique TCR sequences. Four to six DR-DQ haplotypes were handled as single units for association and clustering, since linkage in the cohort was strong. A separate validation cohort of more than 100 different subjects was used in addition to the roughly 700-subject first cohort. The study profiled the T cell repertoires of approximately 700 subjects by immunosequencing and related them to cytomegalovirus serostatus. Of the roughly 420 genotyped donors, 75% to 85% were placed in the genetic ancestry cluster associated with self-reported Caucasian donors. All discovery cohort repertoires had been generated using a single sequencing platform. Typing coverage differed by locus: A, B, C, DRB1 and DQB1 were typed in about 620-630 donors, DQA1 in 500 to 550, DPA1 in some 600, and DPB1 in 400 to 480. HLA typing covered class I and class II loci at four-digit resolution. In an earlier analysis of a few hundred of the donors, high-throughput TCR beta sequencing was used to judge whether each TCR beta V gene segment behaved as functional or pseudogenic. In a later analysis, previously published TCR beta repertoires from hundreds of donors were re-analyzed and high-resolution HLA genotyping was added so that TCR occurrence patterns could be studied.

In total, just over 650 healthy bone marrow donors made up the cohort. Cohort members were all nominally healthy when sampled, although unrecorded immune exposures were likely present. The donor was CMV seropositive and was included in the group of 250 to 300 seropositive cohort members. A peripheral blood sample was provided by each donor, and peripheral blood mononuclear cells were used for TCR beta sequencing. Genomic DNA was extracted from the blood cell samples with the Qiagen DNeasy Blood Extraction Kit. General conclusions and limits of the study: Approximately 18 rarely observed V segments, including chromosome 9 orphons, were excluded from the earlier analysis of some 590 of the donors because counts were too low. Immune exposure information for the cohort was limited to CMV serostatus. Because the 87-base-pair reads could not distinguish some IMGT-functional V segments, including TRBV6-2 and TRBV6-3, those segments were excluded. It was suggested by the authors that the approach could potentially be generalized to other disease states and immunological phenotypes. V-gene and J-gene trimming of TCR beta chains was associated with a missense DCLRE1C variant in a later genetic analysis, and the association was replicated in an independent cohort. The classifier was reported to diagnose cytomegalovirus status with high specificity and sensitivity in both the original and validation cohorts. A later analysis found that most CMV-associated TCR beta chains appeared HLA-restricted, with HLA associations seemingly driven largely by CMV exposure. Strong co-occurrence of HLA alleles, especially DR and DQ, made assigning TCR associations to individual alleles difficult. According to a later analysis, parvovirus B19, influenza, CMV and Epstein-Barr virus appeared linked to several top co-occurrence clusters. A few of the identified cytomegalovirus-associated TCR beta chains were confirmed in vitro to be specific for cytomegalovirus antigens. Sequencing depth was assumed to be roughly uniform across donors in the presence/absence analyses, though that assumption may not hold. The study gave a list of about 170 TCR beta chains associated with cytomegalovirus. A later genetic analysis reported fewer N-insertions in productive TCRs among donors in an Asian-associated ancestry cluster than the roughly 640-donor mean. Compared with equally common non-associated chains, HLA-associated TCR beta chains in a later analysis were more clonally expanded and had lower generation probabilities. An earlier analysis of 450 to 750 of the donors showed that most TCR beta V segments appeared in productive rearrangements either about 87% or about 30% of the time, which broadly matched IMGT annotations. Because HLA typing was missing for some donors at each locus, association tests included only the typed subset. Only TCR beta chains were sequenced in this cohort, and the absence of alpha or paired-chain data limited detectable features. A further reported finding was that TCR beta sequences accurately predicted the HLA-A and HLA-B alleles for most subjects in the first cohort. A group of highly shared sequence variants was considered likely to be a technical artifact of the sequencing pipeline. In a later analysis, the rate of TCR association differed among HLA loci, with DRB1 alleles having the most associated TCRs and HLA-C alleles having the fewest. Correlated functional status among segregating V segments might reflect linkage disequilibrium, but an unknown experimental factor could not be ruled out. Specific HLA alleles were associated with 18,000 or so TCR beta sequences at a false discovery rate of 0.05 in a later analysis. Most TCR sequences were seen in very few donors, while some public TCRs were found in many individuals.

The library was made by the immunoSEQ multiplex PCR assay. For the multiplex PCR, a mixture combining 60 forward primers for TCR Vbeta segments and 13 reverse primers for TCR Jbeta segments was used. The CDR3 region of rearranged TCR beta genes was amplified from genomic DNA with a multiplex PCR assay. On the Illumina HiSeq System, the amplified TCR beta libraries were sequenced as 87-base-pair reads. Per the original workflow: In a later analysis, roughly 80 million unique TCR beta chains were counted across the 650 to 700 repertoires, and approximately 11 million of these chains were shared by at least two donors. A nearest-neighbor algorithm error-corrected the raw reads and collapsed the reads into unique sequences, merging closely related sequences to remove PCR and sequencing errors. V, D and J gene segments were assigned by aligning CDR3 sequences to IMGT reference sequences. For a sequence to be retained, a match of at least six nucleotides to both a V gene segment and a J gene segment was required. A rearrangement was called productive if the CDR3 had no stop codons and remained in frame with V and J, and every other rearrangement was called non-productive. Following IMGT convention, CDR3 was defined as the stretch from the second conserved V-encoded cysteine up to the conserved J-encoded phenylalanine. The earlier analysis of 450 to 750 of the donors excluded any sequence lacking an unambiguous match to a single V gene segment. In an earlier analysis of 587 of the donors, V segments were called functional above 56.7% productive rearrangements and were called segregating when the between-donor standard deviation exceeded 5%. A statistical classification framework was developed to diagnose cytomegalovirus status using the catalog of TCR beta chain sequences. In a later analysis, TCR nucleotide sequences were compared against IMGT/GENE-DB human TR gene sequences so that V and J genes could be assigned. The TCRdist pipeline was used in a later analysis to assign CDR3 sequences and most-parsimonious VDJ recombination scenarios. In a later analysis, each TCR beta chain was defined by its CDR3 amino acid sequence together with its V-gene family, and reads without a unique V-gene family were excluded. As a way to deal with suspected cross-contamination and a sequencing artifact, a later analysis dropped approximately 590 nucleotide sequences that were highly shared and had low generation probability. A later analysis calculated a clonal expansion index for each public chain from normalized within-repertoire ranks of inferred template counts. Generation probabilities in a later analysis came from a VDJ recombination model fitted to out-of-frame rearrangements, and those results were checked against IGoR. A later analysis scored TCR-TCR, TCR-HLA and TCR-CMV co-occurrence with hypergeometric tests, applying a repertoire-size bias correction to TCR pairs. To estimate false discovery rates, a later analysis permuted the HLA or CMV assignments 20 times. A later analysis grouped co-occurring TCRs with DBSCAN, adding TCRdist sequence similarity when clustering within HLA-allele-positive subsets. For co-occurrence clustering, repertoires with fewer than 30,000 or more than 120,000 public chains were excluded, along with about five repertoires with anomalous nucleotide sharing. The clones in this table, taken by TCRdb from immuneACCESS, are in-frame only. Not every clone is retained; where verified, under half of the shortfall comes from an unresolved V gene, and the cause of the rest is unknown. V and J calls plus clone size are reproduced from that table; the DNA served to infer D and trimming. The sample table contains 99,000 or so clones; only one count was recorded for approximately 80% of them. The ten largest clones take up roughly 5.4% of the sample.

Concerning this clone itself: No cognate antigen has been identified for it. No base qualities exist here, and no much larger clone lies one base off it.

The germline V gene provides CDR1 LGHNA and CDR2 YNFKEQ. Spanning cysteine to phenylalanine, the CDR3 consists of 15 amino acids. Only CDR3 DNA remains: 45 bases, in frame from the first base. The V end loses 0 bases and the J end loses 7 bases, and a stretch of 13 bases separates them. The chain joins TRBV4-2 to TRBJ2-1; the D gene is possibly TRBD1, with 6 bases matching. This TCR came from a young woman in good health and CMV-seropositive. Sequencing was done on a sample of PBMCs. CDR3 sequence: CASSQEPGTMNEQFF. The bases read TGTGCCAGCAGCCAAGAACCGGGGACAATGAATGAGCAGTTCTTC.